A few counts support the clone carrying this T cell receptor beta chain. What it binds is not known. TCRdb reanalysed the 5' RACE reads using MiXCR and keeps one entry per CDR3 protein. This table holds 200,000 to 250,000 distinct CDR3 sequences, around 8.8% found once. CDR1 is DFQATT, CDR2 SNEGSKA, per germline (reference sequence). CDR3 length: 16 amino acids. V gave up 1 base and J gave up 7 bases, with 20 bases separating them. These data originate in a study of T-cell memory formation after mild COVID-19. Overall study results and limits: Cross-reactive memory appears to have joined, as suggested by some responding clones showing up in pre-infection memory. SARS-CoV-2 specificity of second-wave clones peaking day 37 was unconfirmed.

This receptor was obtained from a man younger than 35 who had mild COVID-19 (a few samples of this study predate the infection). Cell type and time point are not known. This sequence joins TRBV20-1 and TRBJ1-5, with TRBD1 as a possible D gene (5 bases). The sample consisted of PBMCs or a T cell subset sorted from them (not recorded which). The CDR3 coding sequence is TGCAGTGCTAGAGGGTCGGACAACTGGTCCAAGCAGCCCCAGCATTTT. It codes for CSARGSDNWSKQPQHF.